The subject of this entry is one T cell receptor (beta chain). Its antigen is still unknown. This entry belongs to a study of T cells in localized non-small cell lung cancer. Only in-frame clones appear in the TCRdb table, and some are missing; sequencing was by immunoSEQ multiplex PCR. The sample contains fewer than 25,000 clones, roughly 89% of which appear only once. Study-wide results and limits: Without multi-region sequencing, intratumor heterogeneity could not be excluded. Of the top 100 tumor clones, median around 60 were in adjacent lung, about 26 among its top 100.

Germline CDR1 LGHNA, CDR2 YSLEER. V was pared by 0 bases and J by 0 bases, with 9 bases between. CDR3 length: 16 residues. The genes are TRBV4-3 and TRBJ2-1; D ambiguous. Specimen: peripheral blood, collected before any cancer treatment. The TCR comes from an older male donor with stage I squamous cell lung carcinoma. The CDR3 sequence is CASSQDDAGSYNEQFF. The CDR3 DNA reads TGCGCCAGCAGCCAAGATGACGCAGGCTCCTACAATGAGCAGTTCTTC.